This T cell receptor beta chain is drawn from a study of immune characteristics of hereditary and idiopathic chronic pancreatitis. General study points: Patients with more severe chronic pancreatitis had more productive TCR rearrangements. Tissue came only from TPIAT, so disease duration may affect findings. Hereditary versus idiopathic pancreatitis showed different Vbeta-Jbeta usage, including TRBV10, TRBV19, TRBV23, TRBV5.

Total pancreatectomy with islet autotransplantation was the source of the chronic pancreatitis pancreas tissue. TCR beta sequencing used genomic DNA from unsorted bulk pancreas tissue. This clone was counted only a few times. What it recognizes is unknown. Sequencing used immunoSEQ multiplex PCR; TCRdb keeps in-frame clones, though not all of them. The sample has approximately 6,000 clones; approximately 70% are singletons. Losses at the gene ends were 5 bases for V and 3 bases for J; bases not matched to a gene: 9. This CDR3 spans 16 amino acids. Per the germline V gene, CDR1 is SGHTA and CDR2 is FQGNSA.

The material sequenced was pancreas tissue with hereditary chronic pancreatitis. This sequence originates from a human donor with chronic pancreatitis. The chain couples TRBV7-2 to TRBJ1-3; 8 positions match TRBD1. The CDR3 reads CASSPTTGVVGNTIYF. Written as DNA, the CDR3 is TGTGCCAGCAGCCCCACGACAGGGGTCGTTGGAAACACCATATATTTT.